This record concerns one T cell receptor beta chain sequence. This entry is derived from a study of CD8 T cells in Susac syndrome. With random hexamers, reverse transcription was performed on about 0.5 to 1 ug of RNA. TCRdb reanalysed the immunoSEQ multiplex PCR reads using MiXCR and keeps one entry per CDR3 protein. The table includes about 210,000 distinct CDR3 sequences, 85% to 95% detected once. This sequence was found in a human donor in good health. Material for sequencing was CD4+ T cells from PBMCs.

The CDR3, as DNA: TGTGCCAGCAGCGTCAGGGGGACGTGGGATGAGCAGTTCTTC. Translating it yields CASSVRGTWDEQFF. The chain couples TRBV9 to TRBJ2-1; TRBD1 matches at 7 bases. The trim removed 2 bases at V and 8 bases at J, leaving 7 bases unmatched. The CDR3 is made up of 14 amino acids. Germline-derived CDR1 and CDR2 are SGDLS and YYNGEE. Looking up the rest from reference TRBV9 and TRBJ2-1 gives the full variable domain: DSGVTQTPKHLITATGQRVTLRCSPRSGDLSVYWYQQSLDQGLQFLIQYYNGEERAKGNILERFSAQQFPDLHSELNLSSLELGDSALYFCASSVRGTWDEQFFGPGTRLTVL.